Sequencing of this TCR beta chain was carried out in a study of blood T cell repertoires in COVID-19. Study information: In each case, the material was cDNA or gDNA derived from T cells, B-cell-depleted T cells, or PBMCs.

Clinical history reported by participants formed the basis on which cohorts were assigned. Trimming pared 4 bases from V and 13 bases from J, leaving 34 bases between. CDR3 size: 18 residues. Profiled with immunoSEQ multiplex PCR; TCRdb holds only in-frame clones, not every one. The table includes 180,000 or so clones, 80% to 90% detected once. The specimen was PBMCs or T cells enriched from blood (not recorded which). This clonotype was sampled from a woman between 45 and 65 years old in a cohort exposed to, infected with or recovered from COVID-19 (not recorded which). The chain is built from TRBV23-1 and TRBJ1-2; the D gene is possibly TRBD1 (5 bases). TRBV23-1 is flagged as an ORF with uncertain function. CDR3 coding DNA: TGCGCCAGCAGTCTACGAATTGAAACTAAAAAAGACAGTACGGTGAGCACCTTC. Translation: CASSLRIETKKDSTVSTF.